The rows below give T cell receptor beta chains drawn from one sample of a study of cytomegalovirus exposure and HLA in healthy donors. The protocol was immunoSEQ multiplex PCR, while the TCRdb copy is restricted to in-frame clones and leaves out a portion. This sample has tens of thousands of clones; 80% to 90% occur once, and the top ten carry about 2.9%. Material: PBMCs. All receptors come from a woman aged 25 to 39 in good health and CMV-seronegative. Both conserved end residues are part of each CDR3. A D gene is named only where the DNA matches it firmly. Where a row states a size, it is once, few, many or the class of an expanded clone; other rows omit it.

cdr3_nt: TGTGCCACCAGCAGATTCGCCCAGGGGGCGGAACTGTTTTTT; cdr3_aa: CATSRFAQGAELFF; d_call: TRBD1; v_call: TRBV15; clone_size: .; j_call: TRBJ1-4
cdr3_nt: TGTGCCAGCAGCTCAGACCAGGGGGTGCATACCTACAATGAGCAGTTCTTC; cdr3_aa: CASSSDQGVHTYNEQFF; d_call: TRBD1; v_call: TRBV5-6; clone_size: .; j_call: TRBJ2-1
cdr3_nt: TGCGCCAGCAGCCGGATGCTGAGACTAGCGGCCAAAAACATTCAGTACTTC; cdr3_aa: CASSRMLRLAAKNIQYF; d_call: TRBD2; v_call: TRBV4-3; clone_size: .; j_call: TRBJ2-4
cdr3_nt: TGTGCCAGCAGCCGTGAGAGGGATTCTAACTATGGCTACACCTTC; cdr3_aa: CASSRERDSNYGYTF; d_call: .; v_call: TRBV6-5; clone_size: .; j_call: TRBJ1-2
cdr3_nt: TGTGCCAGCAGCCACGGGACAAGGTCTTCTTATGGCTACACCTTC; cdr3_aa: CASSHGTRSSYGYTF; d_call: .; v_call: TRBV7-2; clone_size: .; j_call: TRBJ1-2
cdr3_nt: TGTGCCAGCAGCTCCTCAGGGGGCTACACTGAAGCTTTCTTT; cdr3_aa: CASSSSGGYTEAFF; d_call: TRBD1; v_call: TRBV11-3; clone_size: .; j_call: TRBJ1-1
cdr3_nt: TGTGCCAGCAGTGTACCGGGATCCGGCTACACCTTC; cdr3_aa: CASSVPGSGYTF; d_call: .; v_call: TRBV6-1; clone_size: .; j_call: TRBJ1-2
cdr3_nt: TGTGCCAGCAGCCCGAACAGGGGCTACGGCTACACCTTC; cdr3_aa: CASSPNRGYGYTF; d_call: TRBD1; v_call: TRBV5-6; clone_size: .; j_call: TRBJ1-2
cdr3_nt: TGCGCCAGCAGGATGGACAGGGGTGAAAACTATGGCTACACCTTC; cdr3_aa: CASRMDRGENYGYTF; d_call: TRBD1; v_call: TRBV10-1; clone_size: .; j_call: TRBJ1-2
cdr3_nt: TGTGCCAGCAGTGATTGGAATGGGGGGGCTAATGAAAAACTGTTTTTT; cdr3_aa: CASSDWNGGANEKLFF; d_call: .; v_call: TRBV6-1; clone_size: few; j_call: TRBJ1-4
cdr3_nt: TGTGCCAGCAGTGAATGGAGCGGCGGTAACTCTGGGGCCAACGTCCTGACTTTC; cdr3_aa: CASSEWSGGNSGANVLTF; d_call: .; v_call: TRBV6-1; clone_size: .; j_call: TRBJ2-6
cdr3_nt: TGCAGCGTACAGGGGTTAGGGATGAACACTGAAGCTTTCTTT; cdr3_aa: CSVQGLGMNTEAFF; d_call: TRBD1; v_call: TRBV29-1; clone_size: .; j_call: TRBJ1-1
cdr3_nt: TGCGCCAGCAGCGCGGCCCGGACTTTCAACACTGAAGCTTTCTTT; cdr3_aa: CASSAARTFNTEAFF; d_call: .; v_call: TRBV5-1; clone_size: .; j_call: TRBJ1-1
cdr3_nt: TGCGCCAGCAGCCTACAGGACAGGGGATACGAGCAGTACTTC; cdr3_aa: CASSLQDRGYEQYF; d_call: TRBD1; v_call: TRBV4-1; clone_size: .; j_call: TRBJ2-7
cdr3_nt: TGTGCCAGCAGTTGGGACAGGGAGATTACTGAAGCTTTCTTT; cdr3_aa: CASSWDREITEAFF; d_call: TRBD1; v_call: TRBV6-5; clone_size: .; j_call: TRBJ1-1
cdr3_nt: TGTGCCAGCAGCCCAATACTTAACCCTACAGGGATGGAGACCCAGTACTTC; cdr3_aa: CASSPILNPTGMETQYF; d_call: .; v_call: TRBV11-3; clone_size: .; j_call: TRBJ2-5
cdr3_nt: TGTGCCAGCAGTTACAGGACAGGGGATTATGGCTACACCTTC; cdr3_aa: CASSYRTGDYGYTF; d_call: TRBD1; v_call: TRBV6-5; clone_size: .; j_call: TRBJ1-2
cdr3_nt: TGTGCCAGTAGTATAGTGGCCGCAACTGAAGCTTTCTTT; cdr3_aa: CASSIVAATEAFF; d_call: .; v_call: TRBV19; clone_size: .; j_call: TRBJ1-1
cdr3_nt: TGTGCCAGCAGCTCCCAAAGGGACTACTCCTACGAGCAGTACTTC; cdr3_aa: CASSSQRDYSYEQYF; d_call: TRBD2; v_call: TRBV5-4; clone_size: .; j_call: TRBJ2-7
cdr3_nt: TGTGCCAGTAGTACGGGACAGGATACGCAGTATTTT; cdr3_aa: CASSTGQDTQYF; d_call: TRBD1; v_call: TRBV19; clone_size: .; j_call: TRBJ2-3
cdr3_nt: TGTGCCAGCAGCTTAACCGGGACAGGGGACTATGGCTACACCTTC; cdr3_aa: CASSLTGTGDYGYTF; d_call: TRBD1; v_call: TRBV9; clone_size: .; j_call: TRBJ1-2
cdr3_nt: TGTGCCAGCAGCTTAGGCCACAGGGAAGCTGAAGCTTTCTTT; cdr3_aa: CASSLGHREAEAFF; d_call: .; v_call: TRBV11-3; clone_size: .; j_call: TRBJ1-1
cdr3_nt: TGTGCCAGCAGCTTGGCCGGCGTAGGCCCCGAGGGCGAGCAGTACTTC; cdr3_aa: CASSLAGVGPEGEQYF; d_call: .; v_call: TRBV5-6; clone_size: .; j_call: TRBJ2-7
cdr3_nt: TGTGCCAGCAGCCAAGAATTGCGGGGGGGGCATAGTACCTACGAGCAGTACTTC; cdr3_aa: CASSQELRGGHSTYEQYF; d_call: TRBD2; v_call: TRBV4-2; clone_size: once; j_call: TRBJ2-7
cdr3_nt: TGTGCCAGCAGCTTAGAAAAGGGGAGGATGTTTAGCTATGGCTACACCTTC; cdr3_aa: CASSLEKGRMFSYGYTF; d_call: .; v_call: TRBV7-6; clone_size: .; j_call: TRBJ1-2
cdr3_nt: TGTGCCAGCAGTCTCGTGACTAGCACAGATACGCAGTATTTT; cdr3_aa: CASSLVTSTDTQYF; d_call: .; v_call: TRBV27; clone_size: .; j_call: TRBJ2-3
cdr3_nt: TGTGCCAGCAGCTTGCCAGGGCTCGGCTACACCTTC; cdr3_aa: CASSLPGLGYTF; d_call: .; v_call: TRBV5-4; clone_size: once; j_call: TRBJ1-2
cdr3_nt: TGTGCCAGCAGCAAAGGGGACAGGGGGCATGGAAACACCATATATTTT; cdr3_aa: CASSKGDRGHGNTIYF; d_call: .; v_call: TRBV21-1; clone_size: .; j_call: TRBJ1-3
cdr3_nt: TGTGCCAGCAGTTTCGACAGGGGAAGGGGAAACGGGGAGCTGTTTTTT; cdr3_aa: CASSFDRGRGNGELFF; d_call: TRBD1; v_call: TRBV5-4; clone_size: few; j_call: TRBJ2-2
cdr3_nt: TGTGCCACCGGGGACTCTGGGGCCAACGTCCTGACTTTC; cdr3_aa: CATGDSGANVLTF; d_call: .; v_call: TRBV6-1; clone_size: .; j_call: TRBJ2-6
cdr3_nt: TGTGCCAGCAGCCCCACTAGCGGGGGGGGATACGAGCAGTACTTC; cdr3_aa: CASSPTSGGGYEQYF; d_call: TRBD2; v_call: TRBV7-8; clone_size: .; j_call: TRBJ2-7